A single sample is the source of the 13 T cell receptor beta chains below, sequenced in a study of T cells in Graves' hyperthyroidism and ophthalmopathy. TCR beta CDR3 regions were amplified from RNA transcripts. The TCR CDR3 first-round RT-PCR relied on the HTBI primer set. TCRdb called the multiplex PCR reads again in MiXCR, with one record for every CDR3 protein. Counted here are over 500,000 distinct CDR3 sequences, about 16% occurring once; the ten biggest clones make up over 25%. Material: blood. The receptors were sampled from a woman aged 25 to 39 with Graves' ophthalmopathy.

This clonotype was observed at least ten times. This chain uses TRBV7-9 with TRBJ2-3; D is unresolved. From germline, CDR1 is SEHNR and CDR2 FQNEAQ (reference sequence). The germline V and J ends were trimmed by 2 bases and 5 bases, with 5 bases remaining between them. The CDR3 loop spans 12 amino acids. The chain's CDR3 is CASSLMIDTQYF. CDR3 in DNA: TGTGCCAGCAGCTTAATGATAGATACGCAGTATTTT.

CDR3 loop: CASSQRGGYERTGELFF. CDR3 DNA sequence: TGCGCCAGCAGCCAGCGGGGCGGGTACGAACGCACCGGGGAGCTGTTTTTT. The V gene is TRBV4-3, the J gene TRBJ2-2; TRBD2 might be the D (6 bases). The V gene lost 3 bases and the J gene lost 4 bases, with 18 bases spanning the gap. This CDR3 region has 17 residues. The V gene's germline CDR1 is LGHNA and CDR2 YSLEER.

In nucleotides, the CDR3 is TGCAGTGCTAGAGTCCTAGGAGATACGCAGTATTTT. Translated: CSARVLGDTQYF. The rearrangement uses TRBV20-1 and TRBJ2-3, with D uncertain. Trimming stripped 1 base from V and 5 bases from J, with 7 bases between. The CDR3 is made up of 12 amino acids. The germline gives CDR1 DFQATT, CDR2 SNEGSKA (reference sequence).

V usage is TRBV10-2 and J usage is TRBJ1-1; no clear D gene. This CDR3 has 13 amino acids. Trimming stripped 3 bases from V and 6 bases from J, with 11 bases between. The germline V gene encodes CDR1 WSHSY and CDR2 SAAADI. The chain's CDR3 is CASSDGWLPEAFF. As DNA, the CDR3 is TGCGCCAGCAGTGATGGTTGGCTCCCTGAAGCTTTCTTT.

The V gene is TRBV5-1, the J gene TRBJ2-7; 9 bases fit TRBD2. The CDR3 has 16 residues. Germline V gene data show CDR1 as SGHRS and CDR2 as YFSETQ. The trim removed 4 bases at V and 4 bases at J, leaving 12 bases unmatched. The CDR3 DNA is TGCGCCAGCAGCCAAGAGGCCCTGACTAGCGGATACGAGCAGTACTTC. This sequence encodes CASSQEALTSGYEQYF.

This sequence joins TRBV28 and TRBJ2-2; possibly TRBD2 for D (6 bases). Trimming took 7 bases from V and 7 from J, leaving 19 bases between them. This CDR3 region has 15 residues. CDR1 is MDHEN and CDR2 is SYDVKM in the germline V gene. The CDR3 region is CASITGLPISGELFF. CDR3 nucleotide sequence: TGTGCCAGCATCACGGGACTTCCGATAAGCGGGGAGCTGTTTTTT.

This clonotype was recorded at least ten times. The chain's CDR3 is CASSLGEPPSTDTQYF. CDR3 nucleotides: TGTGCCAGCAGCTTGGGGGAACCTCCTAGCACAGATACGCAGTATTTT. The chain recombines TRBV7-3 with TRBJ2-3; the D gene could be TRBD1 or TRBD2 (5 bases each). CDR3 size: 16 residues. CDR1 and CDR2 (germline): SGHTA, FQGTGA. V dropped 3 bases and J dropped 0 bases, with 13 bases sitting between them. Complete variable domain (other parts from reference TRBV7-3 and TRBJ2-3): GAGVSQTPSNKVTEKGKYVELRCDPISGHTALYWYRQSLGQGPEFLIYFQGTGAADDSGLPNDRFFAVRPEGSVSTLKIQRTERGDSAVYLCASSLGEPPSTDTQYFGPGTRLTVL.

In its sample, this clonotype was seen many times. This chain links TRBV10-3 with TRBJ2-3; D may be TRBD1 (5 bases). Deletions cut 4 bases from V and 3 bases from J, with 8 bases between. Germline CDR1 and CDR2: ENHRY and SYGVKD. CDR3 length equals 13 residues. The CDR3 loop reads CAISARQTDTQYF. In DNA form, the CDR3 reads TGTGCCATCAGTGCGCGACAGACAGATACGCAGTATTTT.

This clonotype was observed at least ten times. The DNA for the CDR3 is TGCAGTGCTAGGGCTGCTCTAGCGGGCCTAACTAATGAGCAGTTCTTC. It encodes CSARAALAGLTNEQFF. The chain recombines TRBV20-1 with TRBJ2-1; 8 nucleotides match TRBD2. Germline V gives CDR1 DFQATT, CDR2 SNEGSKA (reference sequence). V was pared by 3 bases and J by 7 bases, with 14 bases of the junction left unmatched. The CDR3 loop spans 16 amino acids.

This clonotype was observed many times. The chain couples TRBV6-2 or TRBV6-3 to TRBJ2-1, with TRBD1 identical over 9 bases. The length of the CDR3 is 18 residues. Trimming at V came to 5 bases and at J to 4 bases, leaving 15 bases not matched to a gene. Germline V gene data show CDR1 as MNHEY and CDR2 as SVGEGT. The CDR3 sequence is CASSPGQGGLKSYNEQFF. DNA for the CDR3: TGTGCCAGCAGTCCGGGACAGGGCGGCCTCAAGAGTTACAATGAGCAGTTCTTC.

V usage is TRBV29-1 and J usage is TRBJ1-2, with D hard to call. Germline CDR1 and CDR2: SQVTM and ANQGSEA. V shed 3 bases and J shed 6 bases, with 11 bases lying between them. This CDR3 contains 12 residues. In DNA, the CDR3 is TGCAGCGTTGATCGGGAGACGGATGGCTACACCTTC. Amino acids: CSVDRETDGYTF.

This clonotype was seen a few times. The chain links TRBV5-1 to TRBJ2-5; a possible D gene is TRBD1 (5 bases). The length of the CDR3 is 19 residues. V lost 3 bases and J 2 bases, leaving 26 bases between the germline ends. CDR1 is SGHRS, CDR2 YFSETQ, per germline. The CDR3 is CASSYGARAPLTAQETQYF. For the CDR3, the DNA is TGCGCCAGCAGCTATGGCGCCAGGGCTCCACTGACGGCACAAGAGACCCAGTACTTC.

This clonotype was counted only a few times. V gene TRBV6-1 combines with J gene TRBJ2-4, with 8 bases lining up with TRBD1. Trimming at V came to 6 bases and at J to 0 bases, leaving 7 bases not matched to a gene. Germline CDR1 is MNHNS and CDR2 is SASEGT. The CDR3 extends over 16 amino acids. The CDR3 DNA reads TGTGCCAGCAGGCCGGGACAGGCGGTAGCCAAAAACATTCAGTACTTC. It yields the protein CASRPGQAVAKNIQYF.